The 8 T cell receptor beta chains reported below all come from one sample, sequenced in a study of T cell responses to AZD1222 COVID-19 vaccine (dated by TCRdb to the early 2020s). The library was generated by the immunoSEQ multiplex PCR assay. Sourced from immuneACCESS, this table was stored by TCRdb with only in-frame sequences that have V and J called. A share of the clones is absent; for the studies checked, an unresolved V gene accounts for under half, and the remainder has no known explanation. For this sample there are over 150,000 clones; roughly 89% appear just once. The top ten clones comprise 0.85% to 1.1% of the sample. The time point label, as the study defines it: about 28 days (+/-7) after the second vaccine dose. The source material was peripheral blood, sampled 28 days after the second AZD1222 dose. Receptor source: an adult who received the AZD1222 COVID-19 vaccine.

V gene TRBV7-2 combines with J gene TRBJ2-5; the D gene is possibly TRBD2 (6 bases). The CDR3 contains 12 residues. Trimming pared 5 bases from V and 8 bases from J, leaving 12 bases between. Germline V CDR1 and CDR2: SGHTA, FQGNSA. The CDR3 reads CASSLGGITQYF. DNA of the CDR3: TGTGCCAGCAGCCTGGGGGGAATTACCCAGTACTTC.

The gene calls are TRBV15 and TRBJ2-1; a possible D gene is TRBD1 (6 bases). V was pared by 6 bases and J by 5 bases, with 14 bases between. CDR3 size: 14 residues. Germline loops: CDR1 LNHNV, CDR2 YYDKDF (reference sequence). The CDR3 sequence is CATRPGTLNNEQFF. The CDR3 nucleotides read TGTGCCACCAGACCAGGGACACTAAACAATGAGCAGTTCTTC.

This clone showed up just once. The gene calls are TRBV3-1 (or the pseudogene TRBV3-2) and TRBJ2-3; 16 bases fit TRBD2. The germline V gene encodes CDR1 LGHDT and CDR2 YNNKEL (reference sequence). The CDR3 length is 19 residues. With 3 bases clipped from V and 2 bases from J, the junction kept 8 bases outside the gene matches. The CDR3 DNA sequence: TGTGCCAGCAGCCACGAGGGGACTAGCGGGGGGGTATACACAGATACGCAGTATTTT. It yields the protein CASSHEGTSGGVYTDTQYF.

This clone was recorded only once. This rearrangement joins TRBV11-2 to TRBJ1-1; D is unclear. V was trimmed by 2 bases and J by 0 bases, leaving 10 bases between them. The CDR3 has 15 amino acids. Looked up from germline, CDR1 is SGHAT and CDR2 is FQNNGV. The CDR3 region is CASSLPGRMNTEAFF. The CDR3 DNA reads as TGTGCCAGCAGCTTACCAGGCCGAATGAACACTGAAGCTTTCTTT.

The V gene is TRBV11-2, the J gene TRBJ1-4; weak D call: TRBD1 (5 bases). In germline, CDR1 is SGHAT, CDR2 FQNNGV. The CDR3 runs 16 residues. Trimming stripped 0 bases from V and 5 bases from J, with 13 bases between. This chain's CDR3 is CASSLEHPGYNEKLFF. The CDR3 DNA follows: TGTGCCAGCAGCTTAGAGCACCCAGGGTACAATGAAAAACTGTTTTTT.

This sequence joins TRBV9 and TRBJ1-2; 8 bases are a match to TRBD1. Germline V lookup: CDR1 SGDLS, CDR2 YYNGEE. The CDR3 extends over 14 amino acids. Losses at the gene ends were 0 bases for V and 4 bases for J; bases not matched to a gene: 2. The CDR3 here is CASSVAQGAYGYTF. DNA for the CDR3: TGTGCCAGCAGCGTAGCGCAGGGGGCCTATGGCTACACCTTC.

The J gene is TRBJ1-1, the V gene TRBV2; D gene uncertain. This CDR3 has 15 amino acids. CDR1 and CDR2 from the germline V gene are SNHLY and FYNNEI. Trimming took 1 base from V and 9 from J, leaving 18 bases between them. The CDR3 DNA reads TGTGCCAGCAGTGAAGACCGGTCGGGGAGTGTACAAGCTTTCTTT. It codes for CASSEDRSGSVQAFF. Drawing the rest from reference TRBV2 and TRBJ1-1, the complete variable domain is EPEVTQTPSHQVTQMGQEVILRCVPISNHLYFYWYRQILGQKVEFLVSFYNNEISEKSEIFDDQFSVERPDGSNFTLKIRSTKLEDSAMYFCASSEDRSGSVQAFFGQGTRLTVV.

CDR3 coding DNA: TGTGCCAGTAGTATCGGCCCGACAGGTTTCTCGGATGGCTACACCTTC. Translated, it gives CASSIGPTGFSDGYTF. The chain links TRBV19 to TRBJ1-2; the D gene is possibly TRBD1 (6 bases). Trimming left V 3 bases short and J 6 bases short, with 20 bases between. This CDR3 is built from 16 residues. From germline, CDR1 is LNHDA and CDR2 SQIVND (reference sequence). Full variable domain (missing parts from reference TRBV19 and TRBJ1-2): DGGITQSPKYLFRKEGQNVTLSCEQNLNHDAMYWYRQDPGQGLRLIYYSQIVNDFQKGDIAEGYSVSREKKESFPLTVTSAQKNPTAFYLCASSIGPTGFSDGYTFGSGTRLTVV.